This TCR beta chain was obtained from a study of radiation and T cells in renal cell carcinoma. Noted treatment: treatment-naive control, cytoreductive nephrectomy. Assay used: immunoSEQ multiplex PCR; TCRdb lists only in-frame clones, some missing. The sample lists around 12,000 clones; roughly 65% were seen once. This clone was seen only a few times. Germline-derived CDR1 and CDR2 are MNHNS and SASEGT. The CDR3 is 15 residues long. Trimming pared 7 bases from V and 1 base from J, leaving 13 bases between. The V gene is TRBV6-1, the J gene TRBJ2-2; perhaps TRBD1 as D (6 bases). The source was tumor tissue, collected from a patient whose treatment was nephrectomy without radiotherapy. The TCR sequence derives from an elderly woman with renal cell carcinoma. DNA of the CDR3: TGTGCCAGCATACCCCAACAGGGGAACACCGGGGAGCTGTTTTTT. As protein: CASIPQQGNTGELFF.